This record looks at one T cell receptor (beta chain) sequence and its context. Its target is not known. The data stem from a study of shared clonotypes between healthy human individuals. General study findings and limits: In having few donors, the study represented limited genetic and exposure-history diversity. Of the naive CD4 clonotypes, approximately 5% were shared across several donors.

At the deep level, the assay was run. The assay was immunoSEQ multiplex PCR, and TCRdb's table has in-frame clones only and misses some. This table has millions of clones, more than 85% appearing once. Selected positively for CCR7 and CD45RO-negative, naive CD8 cells excluded terminally differentiated effector memory CD45RA+ cells. The length of the CDR3 is 14 residues. The V end was cut by 7 bases, the J end by 4 bases, with 16 bases between. The germline CDR1 and CDR2 sequences are ENHRY and SYGVKD. The rearrangement joins TRBV10-3 to TRBJ1-2, with TRBD1 as a possible D gene (6 bases). The sequence derives from a man aged 18 to 29 in good health. Some clones in this sample may be carry-over from other donors' samples. Sequencing used naive CD8+ T cells from PBMCs. The CDR3 DNA follows: TGTGCCATCACCCAAGGGGGGGGGAGCTATGGCTACACCTTC. It encodes CAITQGGGSYGYTF.